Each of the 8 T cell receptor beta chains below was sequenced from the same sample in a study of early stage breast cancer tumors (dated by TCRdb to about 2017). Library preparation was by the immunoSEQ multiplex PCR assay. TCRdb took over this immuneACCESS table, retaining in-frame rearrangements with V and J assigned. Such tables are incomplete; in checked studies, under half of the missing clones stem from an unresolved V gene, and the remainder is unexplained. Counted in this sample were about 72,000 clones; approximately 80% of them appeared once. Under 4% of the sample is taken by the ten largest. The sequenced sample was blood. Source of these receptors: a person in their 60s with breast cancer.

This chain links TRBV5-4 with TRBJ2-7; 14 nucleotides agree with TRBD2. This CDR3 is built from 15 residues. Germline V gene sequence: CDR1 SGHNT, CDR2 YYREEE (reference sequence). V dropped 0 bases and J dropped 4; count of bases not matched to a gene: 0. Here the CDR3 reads CASSLGLAGGYEQYF. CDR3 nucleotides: TGTGCCAGCAGCTTGGGACTAGCGGGAGGGTACGAGCAGTACTTC.

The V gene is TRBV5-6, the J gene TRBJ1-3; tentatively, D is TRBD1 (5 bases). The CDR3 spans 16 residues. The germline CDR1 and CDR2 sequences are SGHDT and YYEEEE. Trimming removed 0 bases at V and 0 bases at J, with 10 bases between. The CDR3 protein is CASSLVGDSSGNTIYF. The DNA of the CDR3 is TGTGCCAGCAGCTTGGTGGGAGACAGCTCTGGAAACACCATATATTTT.

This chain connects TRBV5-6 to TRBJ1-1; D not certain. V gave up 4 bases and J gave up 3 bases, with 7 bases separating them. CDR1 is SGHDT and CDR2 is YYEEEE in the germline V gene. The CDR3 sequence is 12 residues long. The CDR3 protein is CASSIRYTEAFF. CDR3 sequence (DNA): TGTGCCAGCAGCATACGGTACACTGAAGCTTTCTTT.

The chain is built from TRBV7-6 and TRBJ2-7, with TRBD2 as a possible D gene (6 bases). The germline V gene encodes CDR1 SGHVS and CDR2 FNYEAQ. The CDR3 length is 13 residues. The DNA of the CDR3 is TGTGCAGAACAAAATGGGGGGACGTTCGAGCAGTACTTC. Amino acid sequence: CAEQNGGTFEQYF.

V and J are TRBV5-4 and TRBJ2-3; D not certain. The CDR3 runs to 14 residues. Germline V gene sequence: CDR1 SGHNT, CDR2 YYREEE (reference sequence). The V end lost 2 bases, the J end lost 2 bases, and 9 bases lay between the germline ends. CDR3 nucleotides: TGTGCCAGCAGCTTAAGACACAACACAGATACGCAGTATTTT. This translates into CASSLRHNTDTQYF.

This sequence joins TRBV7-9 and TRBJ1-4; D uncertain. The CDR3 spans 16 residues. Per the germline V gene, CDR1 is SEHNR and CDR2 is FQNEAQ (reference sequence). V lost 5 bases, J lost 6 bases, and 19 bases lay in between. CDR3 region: CASSVGLRLGDEKLFF. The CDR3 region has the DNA TGTGCCAGCAGCGTAGGGCTGAGACTTGGGGATGAAAAACTGTTTTTT.

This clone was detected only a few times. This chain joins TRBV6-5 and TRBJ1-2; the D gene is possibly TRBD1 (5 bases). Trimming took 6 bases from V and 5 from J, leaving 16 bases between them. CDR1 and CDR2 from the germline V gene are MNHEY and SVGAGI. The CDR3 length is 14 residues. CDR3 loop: CASSRTGMVYGYTF. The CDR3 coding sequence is TGTGCCAGCAGCCGTACAGGAATGGTATATGGCTACACCTTC.

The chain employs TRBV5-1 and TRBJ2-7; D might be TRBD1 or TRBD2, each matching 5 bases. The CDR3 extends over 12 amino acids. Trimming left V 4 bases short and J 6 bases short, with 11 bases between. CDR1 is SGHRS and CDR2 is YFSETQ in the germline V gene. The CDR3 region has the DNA TGCGCCAGCAGCCCCGGGGACGGCGAGCAGTACTTC. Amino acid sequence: CASSPGDGEQYF.